This T cell receptor beta chain came from a study of CD8+ T cells in alopecia areata. The V gene end was trimmed by 1 base and the J gene end by 4 bases; junction bases not matched to a gene: 4. The CDR3 covers 16 residues. Germline V gives CDR1 LNHNV, CDR2 YYDKDF (reference sequence). Extracted from the samples, RNA was reverse transcribed into cDNA to serve as the sequencing template. Libraries were prepared by immunoSEQ multiplex PCR; TCRdb keeps only in-frame clonotypes and omits some of them. The sample consists of approximately 180,000 clones, approximately 57% of them appearing once. Treatment reported: oral pan-JAK inhibitor, 5-10 mg twice daily. Peripheral blood and lesional scalp punch biopsies came from alopecia areata patients.

Here the sequenced sample was CD4+ T cells sorted from blood, taken at week 24, from a patient treated with tofacitinib. V gene TRBV15 combines with J gene TRBJ2-2; 9 nucleotides align to TRBD1. This receptor was obtained from a human donor with alopecia areata. CDR3 sequence reads: CATSRVPDRGTGELFF. Written as DNA, the CDR3 is TGTGCCACCAGCAGAGTTCCGGACAGGGGCACCGGGGAGCTGTTTTTT.